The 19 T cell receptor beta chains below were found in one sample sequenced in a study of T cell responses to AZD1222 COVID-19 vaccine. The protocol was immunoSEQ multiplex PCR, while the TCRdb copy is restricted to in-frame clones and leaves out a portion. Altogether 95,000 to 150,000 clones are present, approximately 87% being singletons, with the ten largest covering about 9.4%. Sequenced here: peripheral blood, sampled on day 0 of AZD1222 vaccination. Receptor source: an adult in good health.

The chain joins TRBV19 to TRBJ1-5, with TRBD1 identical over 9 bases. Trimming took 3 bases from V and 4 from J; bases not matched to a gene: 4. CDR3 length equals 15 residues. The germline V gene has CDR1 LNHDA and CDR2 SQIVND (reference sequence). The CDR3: CASSIYRGPNQPQHF. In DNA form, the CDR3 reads TGTGCCAGTAGTATCTACAGGGGGCCGAATCAGCCCCAGCATTTT.

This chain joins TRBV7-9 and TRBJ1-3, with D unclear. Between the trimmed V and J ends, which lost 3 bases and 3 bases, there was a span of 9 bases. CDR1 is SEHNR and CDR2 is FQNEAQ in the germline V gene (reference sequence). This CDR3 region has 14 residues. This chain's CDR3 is CASSFFRGGNTIYF. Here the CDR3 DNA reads TGTGCCAGCAGCTTCTTTAGAGGTGGAAACACCATATATTTT.

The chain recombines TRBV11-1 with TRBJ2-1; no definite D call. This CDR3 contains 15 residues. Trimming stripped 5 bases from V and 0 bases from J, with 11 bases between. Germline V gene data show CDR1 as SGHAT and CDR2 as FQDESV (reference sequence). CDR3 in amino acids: CASSPTPSSYNEQFF. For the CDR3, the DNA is TGTGCCAGCAGCCCCACCCCTAGCTCCTACAATGAGCAGTTCTTC.

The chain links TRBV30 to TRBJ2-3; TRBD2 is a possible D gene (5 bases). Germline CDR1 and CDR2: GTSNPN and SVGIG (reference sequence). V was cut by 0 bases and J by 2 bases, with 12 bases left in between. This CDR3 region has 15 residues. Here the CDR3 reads CAWSVLEDDTDTQYF. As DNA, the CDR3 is TGTGCCTGGAGTGTACTGGAGGATGACACAGATACGCAGTATTTT.

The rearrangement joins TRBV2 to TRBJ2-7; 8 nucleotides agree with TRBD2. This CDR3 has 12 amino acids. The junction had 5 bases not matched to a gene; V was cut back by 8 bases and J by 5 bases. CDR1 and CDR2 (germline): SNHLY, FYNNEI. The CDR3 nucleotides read TGTGCCAGCGCCATCGGGAGGGACGAGCAGTACTTC. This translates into CASAIGRDEQYF.

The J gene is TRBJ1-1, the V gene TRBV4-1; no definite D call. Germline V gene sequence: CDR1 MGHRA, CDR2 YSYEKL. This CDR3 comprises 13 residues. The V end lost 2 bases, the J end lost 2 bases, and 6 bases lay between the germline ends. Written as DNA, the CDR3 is TGCGCCAGCAGCCAAAAGGTTAACACTGAAGCTTTCTTT. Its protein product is CASSQKVNTEAFF.

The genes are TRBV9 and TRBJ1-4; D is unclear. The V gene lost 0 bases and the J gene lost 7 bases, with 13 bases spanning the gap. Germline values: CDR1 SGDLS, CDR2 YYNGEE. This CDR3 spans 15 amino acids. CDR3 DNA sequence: TGTGCCAGCAGCGTAGGGTTAGGGCAGAGTGAAAAACTGTTTTTT. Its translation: CASSVGLGQSEKLFF.

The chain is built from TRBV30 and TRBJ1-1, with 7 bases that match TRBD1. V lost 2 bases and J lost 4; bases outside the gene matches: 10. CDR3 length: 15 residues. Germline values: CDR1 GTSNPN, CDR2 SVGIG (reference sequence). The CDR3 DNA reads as TGTGCCTGGAGTAACGACAGGGAAGGGAGCACTGAAGCTTTCTTT. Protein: CAWSNDREGSTEAFF.

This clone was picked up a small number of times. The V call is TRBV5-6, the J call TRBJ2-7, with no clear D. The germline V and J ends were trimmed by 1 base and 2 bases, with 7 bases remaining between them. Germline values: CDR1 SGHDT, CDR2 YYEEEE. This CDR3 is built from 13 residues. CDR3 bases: TGTGCCAGCAGCTTGTTGGTGCCCTACGAGCAGTACTTC. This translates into CASSLLVPYEQYF.

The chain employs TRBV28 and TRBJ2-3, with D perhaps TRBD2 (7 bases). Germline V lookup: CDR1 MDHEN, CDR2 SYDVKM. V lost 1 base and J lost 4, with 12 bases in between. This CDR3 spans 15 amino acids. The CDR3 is CASSLLGGEADTQYF. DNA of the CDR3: TGTGCCAGCAGTTTATTAGGGGGGGAGGCAGATACGCAGTATTTT.

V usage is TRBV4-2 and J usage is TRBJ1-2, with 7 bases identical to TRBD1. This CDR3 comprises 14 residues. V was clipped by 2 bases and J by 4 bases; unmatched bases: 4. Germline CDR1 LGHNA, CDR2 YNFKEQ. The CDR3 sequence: CASSQSGQSYGYTF. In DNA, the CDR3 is TGTGCCAGCAGCCAATCGGGACAGAGCTATGGCTACACCTTC.

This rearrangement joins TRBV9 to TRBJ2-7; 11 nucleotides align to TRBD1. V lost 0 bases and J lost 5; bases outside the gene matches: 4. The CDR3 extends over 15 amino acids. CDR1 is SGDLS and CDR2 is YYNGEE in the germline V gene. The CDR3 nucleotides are TGTGCCAGCAGCGTAGGGACAGGGGGCCCCCACGAGCAGTACTTC. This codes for CASSVGTGGPHEQYF.

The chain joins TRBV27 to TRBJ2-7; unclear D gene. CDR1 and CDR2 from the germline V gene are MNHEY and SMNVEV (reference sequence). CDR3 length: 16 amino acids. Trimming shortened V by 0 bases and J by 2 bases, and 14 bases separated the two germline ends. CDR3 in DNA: TGTGCCAGCAGTTTATCGAAGGGCAAACCCCCCTACGAGCAGTACTTC. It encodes CASSLSKGKPPYEQYF.

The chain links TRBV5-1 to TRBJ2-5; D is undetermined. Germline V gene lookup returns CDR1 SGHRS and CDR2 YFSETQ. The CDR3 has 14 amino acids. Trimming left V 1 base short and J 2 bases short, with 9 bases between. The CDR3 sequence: CASSLNLRQETQYF. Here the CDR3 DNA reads TGCGCCAGCAGCTTGAACCTACGGCAAGAGACCCAGTACTTC.

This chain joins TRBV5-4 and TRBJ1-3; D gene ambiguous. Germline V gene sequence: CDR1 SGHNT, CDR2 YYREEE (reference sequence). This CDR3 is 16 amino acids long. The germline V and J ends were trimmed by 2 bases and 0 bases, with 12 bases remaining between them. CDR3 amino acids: CASSFGPAISGNTIYF. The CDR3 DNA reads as TGTGCCAGCAGCTTCGGACCCGCAATCTCTGGAAACACCATATATTTT.

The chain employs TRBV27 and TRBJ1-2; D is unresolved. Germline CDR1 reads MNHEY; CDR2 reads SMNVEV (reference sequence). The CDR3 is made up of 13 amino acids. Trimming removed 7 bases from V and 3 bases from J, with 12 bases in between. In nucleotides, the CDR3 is TGTGCCAGCAAGGAGGCGGTTGACTATGGCTACACCTTC. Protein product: CASKEAVDYGYTF.

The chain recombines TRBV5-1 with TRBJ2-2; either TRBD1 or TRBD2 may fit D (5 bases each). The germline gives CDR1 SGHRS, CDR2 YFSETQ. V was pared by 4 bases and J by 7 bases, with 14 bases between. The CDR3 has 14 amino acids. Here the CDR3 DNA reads TGCGCCAGCAGCGTAGCGCAGGGCGGCGGGGAGCTGTTTTTT. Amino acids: CASSVAQGGGELFF.

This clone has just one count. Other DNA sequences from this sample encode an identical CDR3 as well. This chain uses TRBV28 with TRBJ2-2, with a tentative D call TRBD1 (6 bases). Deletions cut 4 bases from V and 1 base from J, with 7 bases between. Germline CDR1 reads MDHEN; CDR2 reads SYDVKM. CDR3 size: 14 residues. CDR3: CASSSGQNTGELFF. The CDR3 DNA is TGTGCCAGCAGTTCGGGACAGAACACCGGGGAGCTGTTTTTT.

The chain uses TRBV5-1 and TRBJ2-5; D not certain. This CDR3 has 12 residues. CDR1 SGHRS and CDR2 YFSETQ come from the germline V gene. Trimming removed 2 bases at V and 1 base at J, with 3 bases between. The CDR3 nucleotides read TGCGCCAGCAGCTTTACCCAAGAGACCCAGTACTTC. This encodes CASSFTQETQYF.